This is a list of T cell receptor beta chains from one sample in a study of blood T cell repertoires in COVID-19. Method: immunoSEQ multiplex PCR; TCRdb's copy keeps in-frame clones and lacks some. The table has under 450,000 clones, around four fifths seen once. Sequencing was carried out using PBMCs or T cells enriched from blood (not recorded which). The receptors stem from a woman in her forties or fifties who had recovered from COVID-19. The CDR3 runs from the conserved cysteine through the conserved F or W. D genes are given only for firm matches. Part of the rows lack a size; the others show once, few, many or a class for expanded clones.

v_call	d_call	clone_size	j_call	cdr3_aa	cdr3_nt
TRBV5-1	NA	NA	TRBJ2-3	CASSELGAQYF	TGCGCCAGCAGCGAGCTAGGTGCGCAGTATTTT
TRBV12-3/TRBV12-4	NA	once	TRBJ1-2	CASSAGINYGYTF	TGTGCCAGCAGCGCGGGGATTAACTATGGCTACACCTTC
TRBV11-2	NA	NA	TRBJ2-1	CASSGRPTAGNEQFF	TGTGCCAGCAGCGGACGTCCCACCGCAGGGAATGAGCAGTTCTTC
TRBV10-3	TRBD1	NA	TRBJ2-7	CAISSDRDLSYEQYF	TGTGCCATCAGTTCCGACAGGGACCTCTCCTACGAGCAGTACTTC
TRBV5-4	TRBD1	NA	TRBJ1-1	CASSLHYDRVAEAFF	TGTGCCAGCAGCTTACATTATGACAGGGTCGCTGAAGCTTTCTTT
TRBV5-5	NA	NA	TRBJ2-5	CASSLDWAGWQTQYF	TGTGCCAGCAGCTTGGATTGGGCGGGGTGGCAGACCCAGTACTTC
TRBV2	NA	NA	TRBJ1-6	CASSEEIGAESPLHF	TGTGCCAGCAGTGAAGAAATAGGGGCGGAATCACCCCTCCACTTT
TRBV11-2	NA	NA	TRBJ2-1	CASSPIAYHSYNEQFF	TGTGCCAGCAGCCCGATAGCGTACCATTCCTACAATGAGCAGTTCTTC
TRBV19	TRBD1	few	TRBJ1-2	CASRPGQRYGYTF	TGTGCCAGTAGGCCGGGACAGCGCTATGGCTACACCTTC
TRBV4-1	TRBD1	NA	TRBJ1-2	CASSQTMGQNYGYTF	TGCGCCAGCAGCCAGACCATGGGACAGAATTATGGCTACACCTTC
TRBV6-2/TRBV6-3	NA	NA	TRBJ1-3	CASSSQLRFGNTIYF	TGTGCCAGCAGTTCACAGCTTCGGTTTGGAAACACCATATATTTT
TRBV11-3	NA	once	TRBJ1-2	CASTLTRTNYGYTF	TGTGCCAGCACCCTGACAAGAACTAACTATGGCTACACCTTC
TRBV5-1	TRBD1	NA	TRBJ1-5	CASSSGGSNQPQHF	TGCGCCAGCAGCTCAGGGGGGAGCAATCAGCCCCAGCATTTT
TRBV9	TRBD1	NA	TRBJ2-1	CASSAQGATYNEQFF	TGTGCCAGCAGCGCACAGGGGGCTACCTACAATGAGCAGTTCTTC
TRBV19	NA	once	TRBJ1-1	CASSRRGGIGDTNTEAFF	TGTGCCAGTAGTAGGCGCGGGGGGATCGGGGATACCAACACTGAAGCTTTCTTT
TRBV6-2/TRBV6-3	NA	NA	TRBJ1-2	CASSPIGRTPSVGYTF	TGTGCCAGCAGCCCTATTGGCCGGACACCCAGCGTGGGCTACACCTTC
TRBV19	TRBD1	NA	TRBJ1-6	CASSPWFGTGDSPLHF	TGTGCCAGTAGTCCCTGGTTCGGGACAGGGGATTCACCCCTCCACTTT
TRBV29-1	NA	NA	TRBJ2-3	CSVTFSTDTQYF	TGCAGCGTTACTTTTAGTACGGATACGCAGTATTTT
TRBV5-1	TRBD1	NA	TRBJ1-4	CASSFEGAREKLFF	TGCGCCAGCAGCTTCGAGGGGGCGAGGGAAAAACTGTTTTTT
TRBV9	NA	NA	TRBJ1-5	CASSAAGADNQPQHF	TGTGCCAGCAGCGCCGCAGGGGCGGACAATCAGCCCCAGCATTTT
TRBV2	TRBD2	NA	TRBJ2-1	CASSSGGGTFVEQFF	TGTGCCAGCAGTTCCGGGGGGGGGACATTTGTTGAGCAGTTCTTC
TRBV19	TRBD2	NA	TRBJ2-7	CAVSAGGTYEQYF	TGTGCCGTATCAGCGGGAGGGACCTACGAGCAGTACTTC
TRBV18	NA	NA	TRBJ1-5	CASSPSGGPPGPQHF	TGTGCCAGCTCACCATCGGGGGGCCCCCCGGGGCCCCAGCATTTT
TRBV2	TRBD2	NA	TRBJ2-3	CASRRAGVGVDTQYF	TGTGCCAGCAGGCGTGCGGGAGTAGGAGTAGATACGCAGTATTTT
TRBV7-8	NA	NA	TRBJ1-5	CASSLMGGEKPQHF	TGTGCCAGCAGCTTAATGGGAGGAGAGAAGCCCCAGCATTTT
TRBV5-1	TRBD2	NA	TRBJ2-2	CASSLQGSGRNTGELFF	TGCGCCAGCAGCTTGCAGGGTAGCGGGAGGAACACCGGGGAGCTGTTTTTT
TRBV9	NA	NA	TRBJ2-5	CASSVAGYPETQYF	TGTGCCAGCAGCGTAGCGGGGTACCCAGAGACCCAGTACTTC
TRBV19	NA	NA	TRBJ1-1	CASSIKGPLNTEAFF	TGTGCCAGTAGTATTAAGGGGCCTCTGAACACTGAAGCTTTCTTT
TRBV7-8	TRBD2	NA	TRBJ2-7	CASSLVLTPSGGTLSYEQYF	TGTGCCAGCAGCTTAGTATTGACCCCTAGCGGGGGGACTCTCTCCTACGAGCAGTACTTC
TRBV2	TRBD2	NA	TRBJ2-1	CASRYSPSGEQFF	TGTGCCAGCAGATACTCACCTAGCGGCGAGCAGTTCTTC
TRBV5-6	NA	NA	TRBJ1-1	CASSFLLTGATEAFF	TGTGCCAGCAGCTTCCTTCTGACAGGAGCCACTGAAGCTTTCTTT
TRBV30	TRBD1	NA	TRBJ1-4	CAWSGRQGKLFF	TGTGCCTGGAGTGGTAGACAGGGAAAACTGTTTTTT
TRBV7-9	NA	NA	TRBJ1-1	CASRRGPPNTEAFF	TGTGCCAGCAGACGCGGGCCCCCGAACACTGAAGCTTTCTTT
TRBV5-4	TRBD2	NA	TRBJ2-1	CANLGLAGGASSYNEQFF	TGTGCCAACCTGGGACTAGCGGGGGGAGCAAGCTCCTACAATGAGCAGTTCTTC
TRBV10-3	NA	NA	TRBJ2-1	CAISESGGSYNEQFF	TGTGCCATCAGTGAGTCGGGGGGTTCCTACAATGAGCAGTTCTTC
TRBV5-1	NA	NA	TRBJ2-2	CASSSRVEPGELFF	TGCGCCAGCAGCTCCCGAGTTGAGCCCGGGGAGCTGTTTTTT
TRBV5-1	NA	NA	TRBJ1-1	CASSLETLPNTEAFF	TGCGCCAGCAGCTTGGAAACTCTCCCGAACACTGAAGCTTTCTTT
TRBV11-2	TRBD1	NA	TRBJ1-3	CASSAQGRFGNTIYF	TGTGCCAGCAGCGCACAGGGGAGGTTTGGAAACACCATATATTTT
TRBV19	NA	once	TRBJ2-7	CARGGGGRYEQYF	TGTGCCAGGGGGGGAGGCGGGCGGTACGAGCAGTACTTC
TRBV19	NA	NA	TRBJ1-2	CASTRQLNYGYTF	TGTGCCAGTACTAGACAGCTTAACTATGGCTACACCTTC
TRBV7-3	NA	NA	TRBJ2-6	CASSPLSGANVLTF	TGTGCCAGCAGCCCTCTCTCTGGGGCCAACGTCCTGACTTTC
TRBV3-1/TRBV3-2	NA	NA	TRBJ2-5	CASTRLGAQYF	TGTGCCAGCACCCGCCTAGGGGCCCAGTACTTC
TRBV25-1	NA	NA	TRBJ1-2	CASSEFNTGALGYTF	TGTGCCAGCAGTGAATTTAATACGGGTGCCCTGGGCTACACCTTC
TRBV5-1	TRBD1	NA	TRBJ1-1	CASSLAWVRTGGTEAFF	TGCGCCAGCAGCTTGGCCTGGGTTCGAACAGGGGGCACTGAAGCTTTCTTT
TRBV5-4	NA	once	TRBJ1-1	CASSGGGSQLPGNTEAFF	TGTGCCAGCAGCGGGGGGGGGAGCCAACTCCCCGGGAACACTGAAGCTTTCTTT